The present TCR beta chain was sequenced within a study of blood T cell repertoires in COVID-19. Background on the study: COVID-19 samples, acute and convalescent, were from the United States, Italy and Spain. Sample material is recorded as cDNA or gDNA derived from T cells, B-cell-depleted T cells, or PBMCs.

This clone was counted between two and nine times. As processed by the authors: How many nucleated cells were present was estimated from reference gene primer amplification. The table came from immunoSEQ multiplex PCR; TCRdb's copy has only in-frame clones and leaves some out. V, J and clone size derive from that table, while D and trimming were established from the DNA sequence. The data show approximately 98,000 clones, around 86% seen once. The source is a woman in her sixties or seventies with acute or convalescent COVID-19. The material sequenced was peripheral blood.

In DNA form, the CDR3 reads TGTGCCAGCAGCTACCTAGCGGGGGGGCGAGCAGATACGCAGTATTTT. This gives the protein CASSYLAGGRADTQYF. The rearrangement joins TRBV11-1 to TRBJ2-3, with 12 bases fitting TRBD2. The CDR3 has 16 residues. Germline V gene lookup returns CDR1 SGHAT and CDR2 FQDESV (reference sequence). With V trimmed by 4 bases and J by 4 bases, 6 bases remained unmatched. Filled out from reference TRBV11-1 and TRBJ2-3, the complete variable domain reads EAEVAQSPRYKITEKSQAVAFWCDPISGHATLYWYRQILGQGPELLVQFQDESVVDDSQLPKDRFSAERLKGVDSTLKIQPAELGDSAMYLCASSYLAGGRADTQYFGPGTRLTVL.